This T cell receptor (beta chain) was recorded in a study of blood T cell repertoires in COVID-19. Clones were read by immunoSEQ multiplex PCR, and TCRdb kept only the in-frame ones, dropping some. The table shows roughly 140,000 clones, with 75% to 85% occurring only once. Germline CDR1 SGHTA, CDR2 FQGTGA. Trimming removed 0 bases at V and 5 bases at J, with 7 bases between. This CDR3 comprises 13 residues. The sequencing sample was made of peripheral blood. This clonotype was obtained from a man in his fifties with acute or convalescent COVID-19. The chain recombines TRBV7-3 with TRBJ2-5; D not certain. CDR3 amino acids: CASSLTTEETQYF. The CDR3 nucleotides read TGTGCCAGCAGCTTAACCACCGAGGAGACCCAGTACTTC. The full variable domain, with the rest looked up from reference TRBV7-3 and TRBJ2-5, is GAGVSQTPSNKVTEKGKYVELRCDPISGHTALYWYRQSLGQGPEFLIYFQGTGAADDSGLPNDRFFAVRPEGSVSTLKIQRTERGDSAVYLCASSLTTEETQYFGPGTRLLVL.